This is a list of T cell receptor beta chains from one sample in a study of cytomegalovirus exposure and HLA in healthy donors. Clones were sequenced by immunoSEQ multiplex PCR, and TCRdb holds only the in-frame ones, with some missing. This table has roughly 130,000 clones, roughly four fifths appearing once. Material: PBMCs. The receptors originated from a male donor in good health and CMV-seropositive. Each CDR3 is given with its conserved first and last residue. D genes are given only for firm matches. Rows may omit the clone size; those that give it use once, few, many or a size class.

NA NA TRBJ1-3 TRBV7-9 CASSLAALGVPGNTIYF TGTGCCAGCAGCTTAGCCGCCTTAGGGGTGCCTGGAAACACCATATATTTT
TRBD1 NA TRBJ1-4 TRBV5-4 CASSLAEGAGWGNEKLFF TGTGCCAGCAGCTTGGCGGAGGGGGCAGGGTGGGGTAATGAAAAACTGTTTTTT
TRBD1 NA TRBJ2-1 TRBV7-3 CASSSFTGQGLHNEQFF TGTGCCAGCAGCTCATTCACCGGACAGGGGTTACACAATGAGCAGTTCTTC
TRBD2 NA TRBJ2-2 TRBV6-6 CASSIGLARQAGELFF TGTGCCAGCAGTATTGGACTAGCAAGGCAGGCCGGGGAGCTGTTTTTT
NA NA TRBJ1-2 TRBV11-1 CASSSTGTGYTF TGTGCCAGCAGCTCCACAGGGACTGGCTACACCTTC
NA NA TRBJ1-1 TRBV6-6 CASSYSSLGGGKAFF TGTGCCAGCAGTTACTCGAGTCTTGGGGGGGGAAAAGCTTTCTTT
NA NA TRBJ2-7 TRBV6-6 CASKDGGYEQYF TGTGCCAGCAAAGATGGGGGGTACGAGCAGTACTTC
NA NA TRBJ1-1 TRBV18 CASSPRLTGENTEAFF TGTGCCAGCTCACCTAGACTGACAGGAGAGAACACTGAAGCTTTCTTT
TRBD1 once TRBJ2-7 TRBV14 CASSQPQGSIDEQYF TGTGCCAGCAGCCAGCCACAGGGGTCTATCGACGAGCAGTACTTC
TRBD2 NA TRBJ2-5 TRBV28 CASSFSGRGRETQYF TGTGCCAGCAGCTTTAGCGGGAGGGGGCGGGAGACCCAGTACTTC
TRBD1 once TRBJ2-3 TRBV9 CASSPSFFGQGLDTQYF TGTGCCAGCAGCCCTAGTTTTTTCGGACAGGGATTAGATACGCAGTATTTT
NA NA TRBJ2-5 TRBV4-1 CASSQEIRTSTLNLETQYF TGCGCCAGCAGCCAAGAAATCCGGACATCCACCCTGAATTTGGAGACCCAGTACTTC
TRBD2 NA TRBJ2-7 TRBV11-2 CASTGGATSHEQYF TGTGCCAGCACCGGGGGGGCAACTTCCCACGAGCAGTACTTC
NA NA TRBJ2-7 TRBV15 CATSRGRVEEAPYEQYF TGTGCCACCAGCAGAGGGAGGGTCGAGGAGGCCCCCTACGAGCAGTACTTC
NA NA TRBJ1-2 TRBV6-6 CASSYSIGQIYGYTF TGTGCCAGCAGTTACTCGATTGGCCAGATCTATGGCTACACCTTC
NA NA TRBJ1-1 TRBV19 CASSIDGGRKNTEAFF TGTGCCAGTAGTATAGATGGGGGCAGGAAGAACACTGAAGCTTTCTTT
TRBD1 NA TRBJ2-1 TRBV28 CASTTGSHNEQFF TGTGCCAGCACGACAGGGTCCCACAATGAGCAGTTCTTC
NA NA TRBJ2-1 TRBV9 CASSVGEVVEQFF TGTGCCAGCAGCGTAGGAGAAGTTGTTGAGCAGTTCTTC
TRBD1 NA TRBJ1-3 TRBV7-9 CASSAGQGNTIYF TGTGCCAGCAGCGCGGGACAGGGAAACACCATATATTTT
NA NA TRBJ2-5 TRBV10-3 CAISESPGDLQETQYF TGTGCCATCAGTGAGTCCCCCGGGGATTTGCAAGAGACCCAGTACTTC
NA once TRBJ1-2 TRBV6-6 CASSYRQANYGYTF TGTGCCAGCAGTTACCGACAGGCTAACTATGGCTACACCTTC
NA NA TRBJ2-7 TRBV11-2 CASSLEGTNTYEQYF TGTGCCAGCAGCTTAGAAGGGACAAATACCTACGAGCAGTACTTC
TRBD2 NA TRBJ2-5 TRBV30 CAWNLGGLAGGPSETQYF TGTGCCTGGAACCTCGGTGGGCTAGCGGGAGGGCCCTCGGAGACCCAGTACTTC
TRBD2 NA TRBJ2-1 TRBV5-4 CASSLGLAGGLREQFF TGTGCCAGCAGCCTAGGACTAGCGGGAGGGCTTCGCGAGCAGTTCTTC
NA NA TRBJ1-2 TRBV7-2 CAGLEARGARYGYIF TGTGCCGGGCTGGAAGCGCGGGGGGCTCGCTATGGCTACATCTTC
NA once TRBJ2-5 TRBV6-5 CASSYGGTGETQYF TGTGCCAGCAGTTACGGAGGCACGGGGGAGACCCAGTACTTC
NA NA TRBJ2-3 TRBV19 CASSPSLADTQYF TGTGCCAGTAGTCCAAGTTTGGCCGATACGCAGTATTTT
NA NA TRBJ2-4 TRBV12-5 CASGLWTDEAKNIQYF TGTGCTAGTGGTTTGTGGACAGACGAAGCCAAAAACATTCAGTACTTC
NA NA TRBJ1-3 TRBV6-5 CASSYGEQGPGNTIYF TGTGCCAGCAGTTACGGGGAACAGGGACCTGGAAACACCATATATTTT
NA NA TRBJ2-7 TRBV10-1 CASSESPFRGYEQYF TGCGCCAGCAGTGAGTCGCCTTTCAGAGGCTACGAGCAGTACTTC
NA once TRBJ2-5 TRBV28 CASNGGSQETQYF TGTGCCAGCAATGGGGGGTCCCAAGAGACCCAGTACTTC
NA few TRBJ1-4 TRBV19 CASSLRKTVF TGTGCCAGTAGTCTCCGAAAAACTGTTTTT
NA NA TRBJ1-5 TRBV11-2 CASSPAVNRDYSNQPQHF TGTGCCAGCAGCCCCGCGGTGAACAGAGACTATAGCAATCAGCCCCAGCATTTT
TRBD1 NA TRBJ1-5 TRBV5-8 CASSPPSGTGVQPQHF TGTGCCAGCAGCCCACCCTCCGGGACAGGGGTTCAGCCCCAGCATTTT
TRBD2 NA TRBJ2-7 TRBV7-2 CASSVHPSGRYEQYF TGTGCCAGCAGCGTCCACCCTAGCGGGAGATACGAGCAGTACTTC
TRBD1 NA TRBJ2-6 TRBV7-3 CASSLQGLAGANGLTF TGTGCCAGCAGCCTACAGGGGTTGGCTGGGGCCAACGGCCTGACTTTC
NA NA TRBJ2-7 TRBV5-8 CASSPEDGKEYF TGTGCCAGCAGCCCAGAAGACGGGAAGGAGTACTTC
NA NA TRBJ1-1 TRBV10-3 CAISEIGRGGGGSGRRGTEAFF TGTGCCATCAGTGAGATTGGTAGGGGGGGCGGGGGGTCTGGCCGGCGGGGTACTGAAGCTTTCTTT
TRBD1 NA TRBJ1-2 TRBV5-4 CAVRTGPYGYTF TGTGCCGTACGGACAGGACCCTATGGCTACACCTTC
NA NA TRBJ2-4 TRBV27 CASSWSVGRGDIQYF TGTGCCAGCAGTTGGTCCGTCGGCAGGGGGGACATTCAGTACTTC
NA NA TRBJ2-7 TRBV14 CASSHPEGQGVYEQYF TGTGCCAGCAGCCACCCGGAGGGGCAGGGGGTCTACGAGCAGTACTTC
NA few TRBJ1-1 TRBV5-6 CASSLGANTEAFF TGTGCCAGCAGCTTGGGGGCGAACACTGAAGCTTTCTTT
NA few TRBJ2-5 TRBV20-1 CSAAYETQYF TGCAGTGCCGCGTACGAGACCCAGTACTTC
TRBD1 few TRBJ2-3 TRBV9 CASSVLDRGADTQYF TGTGCCAGCAGCGTCCTGGACAGGGGGGCAGATACGCAGTATTTT
NA NA TRBJ2-7 TRBV6-5 CASGARPYEQYF TGTGCCAGCGGAGCCCGACCCTACGAGCAGTACTTC
NA NA TRBJ2-1 TRBV29-1 CSVLRESSYNEQFF TGCAGCGTTTTACGAGAGAGCTCCTACAATGAGCAGTTCTTC
NA NA TRBJ2-3 TRBV30 CAWSPEGRGQYF TGTGCCTGGAGTCCTGAGGGGCGGGGGCAGTATTTT
TRBD2 few TRBJ2-7 TRBV13 CASSLVPGGPGTSGNSYEQYF TGTGCCAGCAGCTTAGTCCCAGGGGGTCCCGGGACTAGCGGGAACTCCTACGAGCAGTACTTC
NA NA TRBJ1-5 TRBV5-1 CASSFNSKPQHF TGCGCCAGCAGCTTTAACAGTAAGCCCCAGCATTTT
TRBD2 NA TRBJ2-2 TRBV10-3 CAISESGLAGATGELFF TGTGCCATCAGTGAGTCAGGGTTAGCGGGAGCCACCGGGGAGCTGTTTTTT
TRBD1 NA TRBJ1-3 TRBV29-1 CSVPDRVPGNTIYF TGCAGCGTCCCGGACAGGGTACCTGGAAACACCATATATTTT
NA NA TRBJ2-7 TRBV19 CASSSGIYEQYF TGTGCCAGTAGTAGCGGGATTTACGAGCAGTACTTC
NA NA TRBJ2-5 TRBV7-3 CASSSGQKETQYF TGTGCCAGCAGCTCCGGACAGAAAGAGACCCAGTACTTC
NA NA TRBJ1-4 TRBV28 CASSARTALGEKLFF TGTGCCAGCAGTGCCCGGACTGCCCTCGGGGAAAAACTGTTTTTT
NA NA TRBJ2-7 TRBV7-2 CASSFQPGLNSGQYF TGTGCCAGCAGCTTCCAGCCGGGACTCAACTCCGGGCAGTACTTC
NA once TRBJ2-7 TRBV19 CASSPGYEQYF TGTGCCAGTAGCCCGGGTTACGAGCAGTACTTC
NA NA TRBJ1-2 TRBV6-5 CASSYLSDSSGYTF TGTGCCAGCAGTTACTTATCAGATTCAAGTGGCTACACCTTC